This T cell receptor (beta chain) was captured by sequencing in a study of cytomegalovirus exposure and HLA in healthy donors. Study-wide results and caveats: It was reported that the classifier diagnosed cytomegalovirus status with high specificity and sensitivity in both the original and validation cohorts.

The PCR contained 60 Vbeta and 13 Jbeta primers. Original processing notes: An analysis performed later counted roughly 80 million unique TCR beta chains (approximately 11 million of them shared). The protocol was immunoSEQ multiplex PCR, while the TCRdb copy is restricted to in-frame clones and leaves out a portion. That table furnishes V, J and clone size, whereas the DNA furnished D and trimming. Of 100,000 to 140,000 clones listed, approximately 74% are singletons. The germline gives CDR1 SNHLY, CDR2 FYNNEI. The CDR3 sequence is 13 residues long. V lost 10 bases and J lost 3; bases outside the gene matches: 6. In the case of this clone: Its antigen remains unidentified.

The J gene is TRBJ1-1, the V gene TRBV2, with 9 bases fitting TRBD1. The sample comprised PBMCs. The receptor's source is a middle-aged woman in good health and CMV-seropositive. This chain's CDR3 is CATKRDRDTEAFF. The CDR3 nucleotides are TGTGCCACCAAGAGGGACAGGGACACTGAAGCTTTCTTT.